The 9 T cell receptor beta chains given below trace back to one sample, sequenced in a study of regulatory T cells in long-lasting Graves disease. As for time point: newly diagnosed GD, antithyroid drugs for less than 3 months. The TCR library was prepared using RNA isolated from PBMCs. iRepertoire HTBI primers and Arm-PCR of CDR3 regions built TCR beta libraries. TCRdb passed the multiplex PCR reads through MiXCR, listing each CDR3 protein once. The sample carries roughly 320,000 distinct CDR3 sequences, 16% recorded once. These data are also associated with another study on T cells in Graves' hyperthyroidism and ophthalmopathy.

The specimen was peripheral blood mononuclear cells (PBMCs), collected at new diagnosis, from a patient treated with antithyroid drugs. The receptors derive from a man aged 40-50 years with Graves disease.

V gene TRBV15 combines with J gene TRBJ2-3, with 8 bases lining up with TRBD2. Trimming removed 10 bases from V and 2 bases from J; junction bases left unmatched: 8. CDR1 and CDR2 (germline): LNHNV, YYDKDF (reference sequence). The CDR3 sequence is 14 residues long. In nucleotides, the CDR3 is TGTGCCATAGGAGCGGGGGCAGACACAGATACGCAGTATTTT. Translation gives CAIGAGADTDTQYF.

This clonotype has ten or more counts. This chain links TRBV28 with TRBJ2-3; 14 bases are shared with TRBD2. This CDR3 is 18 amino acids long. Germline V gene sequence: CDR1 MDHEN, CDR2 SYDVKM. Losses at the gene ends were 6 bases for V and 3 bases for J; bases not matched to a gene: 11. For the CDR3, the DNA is TGTGCCAGCAGACCTACAGGGACTAGCGGGGGCCGAACAGATACGCAGTATTTT. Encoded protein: CASRPTGTSGGRTDTQYF.

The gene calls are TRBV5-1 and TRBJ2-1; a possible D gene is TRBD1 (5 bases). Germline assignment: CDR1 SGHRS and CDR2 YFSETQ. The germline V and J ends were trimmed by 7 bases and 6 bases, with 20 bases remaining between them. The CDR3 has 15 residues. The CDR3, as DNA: TGCGCCAGCGAGAGTATGGGGCGAAGTGGCAATGAGCAGTTCTTC. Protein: CASESMGRSGNEQFF.

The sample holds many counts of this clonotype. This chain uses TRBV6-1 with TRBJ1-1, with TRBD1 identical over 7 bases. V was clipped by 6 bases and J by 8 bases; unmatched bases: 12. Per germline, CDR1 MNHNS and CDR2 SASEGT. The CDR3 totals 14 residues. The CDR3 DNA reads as TGTGCCAGCAGGTCCCTGACAGGGTTTGGCGAAGCTTTCTTT. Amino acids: CASRSLTGFGEAFF.

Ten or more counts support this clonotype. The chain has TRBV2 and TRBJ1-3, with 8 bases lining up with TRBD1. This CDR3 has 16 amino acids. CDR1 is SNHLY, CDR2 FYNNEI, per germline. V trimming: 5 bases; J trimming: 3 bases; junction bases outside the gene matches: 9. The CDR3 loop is CASSKQSGQGGNTIYF. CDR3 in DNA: TGTGCCAGCAGTAAGCAGTCCGGACAGGGTGGAAACACCATATATTTT.

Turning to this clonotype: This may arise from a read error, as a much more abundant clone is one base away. The CDR3, as DNA: TGTGCCAGCAATTCAAGGTGGTTTGGAGCTTTCTTT. Amino acids: CASNSRWFGAFF. The chain joins TRBV2 to TRBJ1-1, with D unclear. The germline gives CDR1 SNHLY, CDR2 FYNNEI. The CDR3 runs to 12 residues. Trimming removed 7 bases from V and 10 bases from J, with 16 bases in between.

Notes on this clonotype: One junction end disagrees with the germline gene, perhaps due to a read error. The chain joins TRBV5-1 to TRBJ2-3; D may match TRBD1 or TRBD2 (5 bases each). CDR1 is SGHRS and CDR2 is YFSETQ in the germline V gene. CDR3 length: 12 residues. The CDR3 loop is CTSSLGPGPRKF. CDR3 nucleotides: TGCACCAGCAGCTTGGGTCCGGGGCCGCGGAAGTTT.

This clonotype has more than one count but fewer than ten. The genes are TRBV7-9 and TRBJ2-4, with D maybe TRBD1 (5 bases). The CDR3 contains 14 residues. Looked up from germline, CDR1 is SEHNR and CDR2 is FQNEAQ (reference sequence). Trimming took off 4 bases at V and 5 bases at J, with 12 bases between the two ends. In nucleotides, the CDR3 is TGTGCCAGCAGCTCCCGGACAACCCAAAACATTCAGTACTTC. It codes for CASSSRTTQNIQYF.

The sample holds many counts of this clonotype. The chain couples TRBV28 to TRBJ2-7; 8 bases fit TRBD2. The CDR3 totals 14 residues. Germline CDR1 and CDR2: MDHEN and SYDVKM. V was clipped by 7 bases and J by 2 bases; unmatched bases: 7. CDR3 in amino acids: CASTQLAVAYEQYF. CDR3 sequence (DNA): TGTGCCAGCACTCAACTAGCGGTGGCCTACGAGCAGTACTTC.